A single T cell receptor beta chain is shown here with its context. The record originates from a study of blood T cell repertoires in COVID-19. Generated by immunoSEQ multiplex PCR, the TCRdb table keeps only in-frame clones and is missing some. The sample has approximately 240,000 clones, approximately 81% seen once; the top ten hold 2.9%. Germline V gives CDR1 SGDLS, CDR2 YYNGEE. Trimming removed 3 bases at V and 3 bases at J, with 13 bases between. The CDR3 is made up of 15 amino acids. The sequence was collected from a man aged 45-65 years who had recovered from COVID-19. Sequenced sample: peripheral blood. This rearrangement joins TRBV9 to TRBJ1-3; weak D call: TRBD1 (5 bases). The CDR3 nucleotides read TGTGCCAGCAGCGGACAGCCAGTCCGTGGAAACACCATATATTTT. Translated: CASSGQPVRGNTIYF.